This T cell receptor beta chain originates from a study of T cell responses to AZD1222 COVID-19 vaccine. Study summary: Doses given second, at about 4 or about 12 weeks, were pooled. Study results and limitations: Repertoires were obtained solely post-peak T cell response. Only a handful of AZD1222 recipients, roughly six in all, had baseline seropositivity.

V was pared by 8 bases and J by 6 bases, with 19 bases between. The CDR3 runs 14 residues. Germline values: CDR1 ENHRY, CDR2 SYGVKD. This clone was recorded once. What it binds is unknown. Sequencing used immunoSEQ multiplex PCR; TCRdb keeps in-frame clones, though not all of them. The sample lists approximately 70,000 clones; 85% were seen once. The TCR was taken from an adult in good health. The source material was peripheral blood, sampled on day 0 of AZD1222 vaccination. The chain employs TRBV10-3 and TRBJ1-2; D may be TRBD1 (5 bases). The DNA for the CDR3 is TGTGCCATCGGCAGAGAGGGGCTATTGGATGGCTACACCTTC. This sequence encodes CAIGREGLLDGYTF.